This passage covers 18 T cell receptor beta chains from one sample sequenced in a study of blood T cell repertoires in COVID-19. Produced via immunoSEQ multiplex PCR; TCRdb's table is partial and in-frame only. The sample shows about 130,000 clones, roughly 83% of them seen only once. The sample taken for sequencing was PBMCs or T cells enriched from blood (not recorded which). These receptors were collected from a man aged 50 or older who had recovered from COVID-19.

This clone was seen a handful of times. J is TRBJ2-4 and V is TRBV11-3, with D tentatively TRBD1 (6 bases). V lost 6 bases to trimming and J lost 0 bases, with 15 bases between them. The CDR3 has 16 amino acids. CDR1 is SGHNT, CDR2 YENEEA, per germline. The CDR3 loop reads CASSYGTQLAKNIQYF. CDR3 in DNA: TGTGCCAGCAGTTATGGGACACAGCTAGCCAAAAACATTCAGTACTTC.

The chain uses TRBV5-1 and TRBJ1-1; D is unresolved. The CDR3 has 15 residues. Germline CDR1 reads SGHRS; CDR2 reads YFSETQ. The V and J ends lost 0 bases and 0 bases respectively, with 9 bases between them. The CDR3 DNA is TGCGCCAGCAGCTTGGTGTCAGAATTGAACACTGAAGCTTTCTTT. Its translation: CASSLVSELNTEAFF. Combining the CDR3 with reference TRBV5-1 and TRBJ1-1 gives the whole variable domain KAGVTQTPRYLIKTRGQQVTLSCSPISGHRSVSWYQQTPGQGLQFLFEYFSETQRNKGNFPGRFSGRQFSNSRSEMNVSTLELGDSALYLCASSLVSELNTEAFFGQGTRLTVV.

V is TRBV5-1 and J is TRBJ2-1; TRBD2 matches 13 bases. Germline V gene lookup returns CDR1 SGHRS and CDR2 YFSETQ. This CDR3 is 17 amino acids long. The J segment lost 6 bases and the V segment lost 1 base, leaving 7 bases of the junction unmatched. The CDR3 DNA reads as TGCGCCAGCAGCTTGTCGACTAGCGGGGGGATTAGCAATGAGCAGTTCTTC. Amino acids: CASSLSTSGGISNEQFF.

This CDR3 reads CASSPGGAGGWRNQPQHF. The DNA for the CDR3 is TGTGCCAGCAGCCCGGGGGGGGCAGGGGGTTGGCGCAATCAGCCCCAGCATTTT. This chain uses TRBV7-2 with TRBJ1-5, with 7 bases identical to TRBD1. The CDR3 is 18 amino acids. V trimming: 5 bases; J trimming: 2 bases; junction bases outside the gene matches: 15. Looked up from germline, CDR1 is SGHTA and CDR2 is FQGNSA.

This chain links TRBV4-1 with TRBJ2-6; 9 nucleotides agree with TRBD1. The CDR3 is 18 amino acids. The V gene's germline CDR1 is MGHRA and CDR2 YSYEKL. After removal of 4 bases from V and 2 bases from J, the junction contained 9 bases not matched to a gene. The CDR3 DNA reads as TGCGCCAGCAGCCTTGCCGGGACAGGGAGTCCTGGGGCCAACGTCCTGACTTTC. It codes for CASSLAGTGSPGANVLTF.

The chain has TRBV19 and TRBJ1-2, with 9 nucleotides matching TRBD1. Unmatched junction bases numbered 16, after V lost 4 bases and J lost 4 bases. The CDR3 sequence is 18 residues long. The germline V gene encodes CDR1 LNHDA and CDR2 SQIVND (reference sequence). This CDR3 reads CASSTSGTGPFLIYGYTF. The CDR3, as DNA: TGTGCCAGTAGTACCTCCGGGACAGGGCCTTTCCTTATCTATGGCTACACCTTC.

The chain links TRBV14 to TRBJ2-3, with TRBD1 matching 8 bases. This CDR3 is built from 18 residues. CDR1 SGHDN and CDR2 FVKESK come from the germline V gene. V gave up 0 bases and J gave up 4 bases; unmatched junction bases: 12. In DNA form, the CDR3 reads TGTGCCAGCAGCCAAGATCTGGGAGGAGCAGGGGGCGCAGATACGCAGTATTTT. Protein sequence: CASSQDLGGAGGADTQYF.

The V call is TRBV7-2, the J call TRBJ2-5, with D tentatively TRBD2 (5 bases). CDR1 SGHTA and CDR2 FQGNSA come from the germline V gene. Trimming removed 5 bases from V and 2 bases from J, with 12 bases in between. The CDR3 is 14 amino acids. CDR3 sequence: CASSPSLAQETQYF. DNA of the CDR3: TGTGCCAGCAGCCCCTCCCTAGCTCAAGAGACCCAGTACTTC.

The chain employs TRBV30 and TRBJ2-5, with D maybe TRBD2 (6 bases). V shed 1 base and J shed 7 bases, with 7 bases lying between them. CDR1 and CDR2 (germline): GTSNPN, SVGIG (reference sequence). There are 11 residues in the CDR3. CDR3 region: CAWSAGGTQYF. The CDR3 DNA sequence: TGTGCCTGGAGTGCCGGGGGGACCCAGTACTTC.

As concerns this clone: The identical CDR3 is also encoded by other nucleotide sequences in the sample. V usage is TRBV12-3 or TRBV12-4 and J usage is TRBJ1-1; D is possibly TRBD1 (5 bases). V was cut by 6 bases and J by 1 base, with 6 bases left in between. This CDR3 region has 12 residues. CDR3 residues: CASRQGNTEAFF. CDR3 DNA sequence: TGTGCCAGCAGGCAGGGGAACACTGAAGCTTTCTTT.

The chain carries TRBV27 and TRBJ1-6; D gene ambiguous. CDR3 length: 16 amino acids. V lost 6 bases and J 0 bases, leaving 12 bases between the germline ends. Germline lookup yields CDR1 MNHEY and CDR2 SMNVEV (reference sequence). The CDR3 nucleotides are TGTGCCAGCAGCTCAGACCGGAGCTCCTATAATTCACCCCTCCACTTT. It specifies CASSSDRSSYNSPLHF.

The DNA for the CDR3 is TGTGCCAGCAGCTTGTCGGACAGGGCAAACACTGAAGCTTTCTTT. As protein: CASSLSDRANTEAFF. The J gene is TRBJ1-1, the V gene TRBV5-5; 8 bases are a match to TRBD1. The CDR3 extends over 15 amino acids. V trimming: 1 base; J trimming: 2 bases; junction bases outside the gene matches: 4. Per the germline V gene, CDR1 is SGHKS and CDR2 is YYEKEE (reference sequence).

This clone was counted a single time. The rearrangement joins TRBV27 to TRBJ1-6; TRBD1 agrees at 8 bases. V lost 2 bases, J lost 10 bases, and 10 bases stayed unmatched. Germline CDR1 MNHEY, CDR2 SMNVEV (reference sequence). This CDR3 comprises 16 residues. The CDR3 DNA reads as TGTGCCAGCAGTTTACGGACAGGGTCGGGCGAATCACCCCTCCACTTT. Residues: CASSLRTGSGESPLHF.

In its sample, this clone was seen a few times. This chain joins TRBV27 and TRBJ1-5; 7 nucleotides line up with TRBD1. After removal of 3 bases from V and 7 bases from J, the junction contained 9 bases not matched to a gene. The CDR3 has 15 amino acids. The V gene's germline CDR1 is MNHEY and CDR2 SMNVEV (reference sequence). Here the CDR3 reads CASSFRDRVGQPQHF. The CDR3 region has the DNA TGTGCCAGCAGTTTCCGTGACAGGGTAGGCCAGCCCCAGCATTTT.

This chain joins TRBV6-5 and TRBJ2-4, with D unresolved. In germline, CDR1 is MNHEY, CDR2 SVGAGI. V dropped 5 bases and J dropped 4 bases, with 9 bases sitting between them. This CDR3 comprises 13 residues. The CDR3 protein is CASSLSGKNIQYF. CDR3 sequence (DNA): TGTGCCAGCAGTCTGTCCGGGAAAAACATTCAGTACTTC.

This chain links TRBV10-3 with TRBJ1-2; no reliable D call. V was trimmed by 0 bases and J by 6 bases, leaving 8 bases between them. There are 13 residues in the CDR3. Germline V CDR1 and CDR2: ENHRY, SYGVKD. CDR3 loop: CAISESRLNGYTF. For the CDR3, the DNA is TGTGCCATCAGTGAGTCGAGGCTTAATGGCTACACCTTC.

The rearrangement links TRBV20-1 to TRBJ1-4; possible D gene TRBD1, 6 bases. The CDR3 is 11 residues long. Between the trimmed V and J ends, which lost 3 bases and 8 bases, there was a span of 7 bases. Germline V gene lookup returns CDR1 DFQATT and CDR2 SNEGSKA (reference sequence). The CDR3 DNA is TGCAGTGCTAGCGACAGGGAAAAACTGTTTTTT. Encoded protein: CSASDREKLFF.

The rearrangement joins TRBV5-4 to TRBJ2-1, with no clear D. V gave up 4 bases and J gave up 8 bases, with 10 bases separating them. The V gene's germline CDR1 is SGHNT and CDR2 YYREEE (reference sequence). The CDR3 is 12 amino acids. The CDR3 is CASSPPGDEQFF. CDR3 bases: TGTGCCAGCAGCCCTCCAGGCGATGAGCAGTTCTTC.